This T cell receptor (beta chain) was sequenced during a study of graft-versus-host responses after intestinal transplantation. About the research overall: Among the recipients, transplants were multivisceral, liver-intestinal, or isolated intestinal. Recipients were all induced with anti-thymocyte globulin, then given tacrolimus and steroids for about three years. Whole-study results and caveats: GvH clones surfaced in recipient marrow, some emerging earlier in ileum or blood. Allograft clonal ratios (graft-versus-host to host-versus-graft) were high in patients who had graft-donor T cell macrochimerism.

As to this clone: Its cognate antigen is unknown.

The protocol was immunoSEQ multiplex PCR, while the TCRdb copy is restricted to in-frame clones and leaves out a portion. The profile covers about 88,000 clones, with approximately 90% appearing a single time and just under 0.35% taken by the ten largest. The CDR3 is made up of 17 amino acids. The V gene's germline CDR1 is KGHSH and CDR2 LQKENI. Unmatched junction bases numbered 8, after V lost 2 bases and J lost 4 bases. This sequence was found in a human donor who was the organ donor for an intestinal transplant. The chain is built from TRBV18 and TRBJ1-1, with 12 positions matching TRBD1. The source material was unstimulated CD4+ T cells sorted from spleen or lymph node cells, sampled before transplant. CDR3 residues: CASSPKLPGQGATEAFF. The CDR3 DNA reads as TGTGCCAGCTCACCAAAGCTTCCGGGACAGGGGGCCACTGAAGCTTTCTTT.